This is a list of T cell receptor beta chains from one sample in a study of shared T cell receptors in the human thymus. Using immunoSEQ multiplex PCR, the repertoire was profiled, and TCRdb retains in-frame clones only, with some absent. The table shows hundreds of thousands of clones, with around 87% occurring only once. The data were also submitted as part of a second study, on human thymus T cells.

The sample consisted of thymocytes. These receptor sequences come from a boy in the first two years of life with a congenital heart defect. Each CDR3 is given without its conserved first and last residue. Each record gives: CDR3 length, V gene, J gene, CDR3 protein.

15	TRBV7-6	TRBJ2-3	ASSFSLFGEGTDTQY
13	TRBV29-1	TRBJ2-2	SVEKGQGNTGELF
17	TRBV14	TRBJ2-3	ASSQDLETHSSRTDTQY
12	TRBV27	TRBJ2-3	AVAGTGSTDTQY
11	TRBV19	TRBJ2-2	ASSIDLSGELF
12	TRBV27	TRBJ1-6	ASSLKHYNSPLH
15	TRBV10-3	TRBJ2-3	AVGQGRFARSTDTQY
16	TRBV7-8	TRBJ2-7	ASSFYLTGGPPPYEQY
14	TRBV12-5	TRBJ1-5	ASGLAGQHSNQPQH
13	TRBV4-1	TRBJ2-1	ASSRLAPSNNEQF
15	TRBV7-8	TRBJ2-6	ASSIGTPEAGANVLT
13	TRBV21-1	TRBJ1-6	ASSPLRQGASPLH
13	TRBV4-1	TRBJ2-3	ASSQRVSGTDTQY
19	TRBV28	TRBJ2-6	ASSLFENPSGAAAGANVLT
13	TRBV5-6	TRBJ1-1	ASSLGGGGDTEAF
14	TRBV4-3	TRBJ2-3	ASSQDLGTSRDTQY
11	TRBV4-1	TRBJ1-2	ASSGDTLYGYT
13	TRBV28	TRBJ2-2	ASSLGQVPTGELF
12	TRBV10-3	TRBJ1-2	AISPMTETPGYT
12	TRBV28	TRBJ1-2	ASSFSGQNYGYT
12	TRBV4-1	TRBJ1-1	ASSQDWEGTEAF
13	TRBV4-3	TRBJ2-5	ASSQKTPGEETQY
16	TRBV9	TRBJ1-2	ASSVNLEAGSSNYGYT
10	TRBV30	TRBJ1-2	AWTRDRVGYT
14	TRBV9	TRBJ2-3	ASSGGWRGSTDTQY
11	TRBV12-5	TRBJ1-5	ASGKTGSQPQH
12	TRBV5-4	TRBJ2-7	ASSLVAGAYEQY
12	TRBV2	TRBJ2-3	ASSELAGDNTQY
13	TRBV9	TRBJ1-6	ASSVESGYNSPLH
15	TRBV27	TRBJ2-5	ASSFDPSGGSQETQY
13	TRBV28	TRBJ2-7	ASSLGGQGTYEQY
14	TRBV27	TRBJ2-7	ASSPRPRESSYEQY
12	TRBV28	TRBJ2-1	ASSFQTSGNEQF
14	TRBV5-1	TRBJ1-6	ASSLASPGDNSPLH